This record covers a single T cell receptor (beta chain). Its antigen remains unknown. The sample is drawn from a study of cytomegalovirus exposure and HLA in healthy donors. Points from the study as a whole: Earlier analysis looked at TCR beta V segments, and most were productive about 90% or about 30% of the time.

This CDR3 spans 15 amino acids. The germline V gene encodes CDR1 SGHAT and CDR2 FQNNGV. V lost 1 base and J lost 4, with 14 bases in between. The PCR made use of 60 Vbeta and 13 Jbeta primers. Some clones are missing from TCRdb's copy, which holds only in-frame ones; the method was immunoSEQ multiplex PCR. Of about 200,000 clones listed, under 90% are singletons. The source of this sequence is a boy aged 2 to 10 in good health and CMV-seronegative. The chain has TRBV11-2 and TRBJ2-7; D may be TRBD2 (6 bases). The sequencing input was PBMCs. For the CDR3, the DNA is TGTGCCAGCAGCTTAGGCAGGGTGGGGGGATACGAGCAGTACTTC. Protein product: CASSLGRVGGYEQYF.